This TCR beta chain was retrieved from a study of blood T cell repertoires in COVID-19 (dated by TCRdb to the early 2020s). About the full investigation: Collaborator samples came from the United States, Italy and Spain and covered acute and convalescent phases of COVID-19. The samples were drawn from two sources: the first 160 participants of the ongoing ImmuneRACE study, and 1,200 or so subjects contributed by 6 global collaborators. The prospective study material was composed of cDNA or gDNA derived from T cells, B-cell-depleted T cells, or PBMCs. Where HLA class I and class II types were available, the types were taken from metadata supplied by the sample provider, not from assay-based typing. Deeply sampled blood TCRbeta repertoires from subjects exposed to, actively infected with, or recovered from COVID-19 were included in the dataset. A de-identified subject ID, COVID-19 status, age in years and sex were almost always included in the sample metadata. The repertoires were released in a freely available public database meant as a resource for research on the immune response to SARS-CoV-2.

As concerns this clone: No cognate antigen has been identified for it. Base qualities are not provided; no much larger clone lies one nucleotide away.

Summary of the overall study and its limitations: Clinical and demographic metadata were provided uncurated, with the amount varying by source and participant.

Relative to germline, V is missing 4 bases and J is missing 6 bases, with 7 bases of the junction outside any gene match. The CDR3 goes from the cysteine to the phenylalanine over 14 residues. Solely the CDR3 DNA is kept, with 42 bases framed from the first base. CDR1 and CDR2 are drawn from the germline V gene: KGHDR, SFDVKD. TCRbeta CDR3 regions were amplified from genomic DNA using the immunoSEQ Assay, a bias-controlled multiplex PCR. The authors' pipeline ran thus. The number of nucleated cells in each sample was estimated from the amplification of reference gene primers within the assay. To quantify the absolute abundance of each unique TCRbeta CDR3 rearrangement, sequence reads were collapsed and filtered. For each sample, productive Simpson clonality was calculated by taking the square root of Simpson's diversity index across productive rearrangements. TCRdb holds this immuneACCESS table with in-frame rearrangements only. Some clones are missing; in checked studies, unresolved V genes explain under half, and the rest has no known cause. That table is the source of V, J and clone size, and D and trimming were worked out from the DNA. The table for this sample lists roughly 240,000 clones; more than 80% of them were counted only once. Jointly, the top ten make up less than 0.9% of the sample.

In the prospective study, participants were roughly 18 to 89 years old, resided in approximately 22 geographic areas of the United States, and were enrolled through a virtual design. To assign participants to cohorts, the prospective study relied on clinical history that participants themselves reported in a screening survey and a study questionnaire. Exposed participants had been in contact with someone with a PCR-confirmed or clinician-diagnosed COVID-19 case within 2 weeks of study entry. In the prospective study, whole blood, serum and a nasopharyngeal or oropharyngeal swab were collected from each participant by mobile phlebotomists. Prospective study participants could optionally give additional blood draws and questionnaires over an approximately two-month period. Before DNA extraction, prospective study blood samples were shipped either frozen or at room temperature.

The V and J genes are TRBV24-1 and TRBJ1-1, and 7 junctional nucleotides match TRBD1. The TCR comes from a man aged 50-60 years who had been exposed to COVID-19. Material for sequencing was PBMCs or T cells enriched from blood (not recorded which). The CDR3 corresponds to CATSDPRQGSEAFF. The sequence in DNA is TGTGCCACCAGTGACCCCAGACAGGGATCTGAAGCTTTCTTT.